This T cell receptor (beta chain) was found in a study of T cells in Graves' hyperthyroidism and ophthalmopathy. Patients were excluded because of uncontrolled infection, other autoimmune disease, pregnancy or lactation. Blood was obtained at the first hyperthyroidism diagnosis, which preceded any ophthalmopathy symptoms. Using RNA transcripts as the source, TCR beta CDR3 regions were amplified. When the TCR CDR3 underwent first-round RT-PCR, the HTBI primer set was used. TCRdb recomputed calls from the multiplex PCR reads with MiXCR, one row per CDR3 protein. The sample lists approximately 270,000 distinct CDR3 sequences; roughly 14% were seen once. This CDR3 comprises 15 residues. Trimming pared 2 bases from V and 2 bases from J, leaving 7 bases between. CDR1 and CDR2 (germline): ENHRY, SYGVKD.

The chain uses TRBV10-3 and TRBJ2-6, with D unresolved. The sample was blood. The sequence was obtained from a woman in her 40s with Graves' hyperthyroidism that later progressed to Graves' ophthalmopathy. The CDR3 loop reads CAISETWAGANVLTF. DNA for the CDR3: TGTGCCATCAGTGAGACATGGGCTGGGGCCAACGTCCTGACTTTC.